The sequence of this T cell receptor (beta chain) was determined in a study of cytomegalovirus exposure and HLA in healthy donors. Overall study findings and caveats: Among CMV-associated TCR beta chains, most appeared HLA-restricted in a later analysis. When a later analysis compared HLA-associated TCR beta chains with equally common others, the HLA-associated chains turned out to be more clonally expanded and to have lower generation probabilities.

The PCR made use of 60 Vbeta and 13 Jbeta primers. Assay: immunoSEQ multiplex PCR; the TCRdb copy retains only in-frame clones and omits some. Among approximately 200,000 clones listed, less than 85% were seen once. The CDR3 consists of 16 residues. Trimming took 0 bases from V and 3 from J, leaving 12 bases between them. Germline loops: CDR1 LNHDA, CDR2 SQIVND (reference sequence). Remarks on this clone: Its target is unknown.

The donors were healthy bone marrow donors. This TCR derives from a girl aged 10 to 17 in good health and CMV-seropositive. The J gene is TRBJ1-5, the V gene TRBV19; D perhaps matches TRBD1 (5 bases). Sequencing was done on a sample of PBMCs. The CDR3 protein is CASSIDRGQPNQPQHF. Written as DNA, the CDR3 is TGTGCCAGTAGTATAGATAGGGGCCAGCCCAATCAGCCCCAGCATTTT.